Each of the 28 T cell receptor beta chains below was sequenced from the same sample in a study of siplizumab effects on memory and regulatory T cells. Only in-frame clones appear in the TCRdb table, and some are missing; sequencing was by immunoSEQ multiplex PCR. The sample shows 120,000 or so clones, over 85% of them seen only once. The sample consisted of CD4+ T cells sorted from blood. These receptors came from a human donor in good health.

The CDR3 here is CASSLRAGQGGSPLHF. The DNA for the CDR3 is TGCGCCAGCAGCTTGAGGGCTGGACAGGGAGGATCACCCCTCCACTTT. The V and J genes are TRBV5-1 and TRBJ1-6; 8 bases fit TRBD1. Germline CDR1 is SGHRS and CDR2 is YFSETQ. Losses at the gene ends were 1 base for V and 10 bases for J; bases not matched to a gene: 10. The CDR3 loop spans 16 amino acids.

CDR3 residues: CASSYTGAYGYTF. DNA for the CDR3: TGTGCCAGCAGTTACACAGGGGCCTATGGCTACACCTTC. The V gene is TRBV6-5, the J gene TRBJ1-2, with 7 bases aligning to TRBD1. There are 13 residues in the CDR3. Per the germline V gene, CDR1 is MNHEY and CDR2 is SVGAGI. V was pared by 2 bases and J by 4 bases, with 1 base of the junction left unmatched.

This chain connects TRBV6-5 to TRBJ2-7, with a tentative D call TRBD1 (5 bases). The V end lost 0 bases, the J end lost 5 bases, and 17 bases lay between the germline ends. The CDR3 has 16 amino acids. Germline lookup yields CDR1 MNHEY and CDR2 SVGAGI. Here the CDR3 reads CASSYSTLPRVDEQYF. CDR3 bases: TGTGCCAGCAGTTACTCGACACTACCCAGGGTCGACGAGCAGTACTTC.

The V and J genes are TRBV29-1 and TRBJ2-3, with D maybe TRBD1 (5 bases). The V end lost 3 bases, the J end lost 6 bases, and 10 bases lay between the germline ends. In germline, CDR1 is SQVTM, CDR2 ANQGSEA. The CDR3 is 12 amino acids. The CDR3 DNA reads TGCAGCGTTGATATCTACAGGGATACGCAGTATTTT. This encodes CSVDIYRDTQYF.

The CDR3 reads CASSPVSASGVLGTQYF. CDR3 coding DNA: TGTGCCAGCTCACCAGTGTCCGCCAGCGGTGTCCTAGGGACCCAGTACTTC. V gene TRBV18 combines with J gene TRBJ2-5, with D possibly TRBD2 on 5 matching bases. This CDR3 is 17 amino acids long. Per germline, CDR1 KGHSH and CDR2 LQKENI. V was trimmed by 2 bases and J by 7 bases, leaving 23 bases between them.

The sample holds a few counts of this clone. This rearrangement joins TRBV7-9 to TRBJ1-2; D gene ambiguous. V shed 5 bases and J shed 4 bases, with 11 bases lying between them. The length of the CDR3 is 13 residues. Germline V gene lookup returns CDR1 SEHNR and CDR2 FQNEAQ (reference sequence). The CDR3 region is CASSTEAAYGYTF. For the CDR3, the DNA is TGTGCCAGCAGCACCGAGGCAGCCTATGGCTACACCTTC. The full variable domain, completed using reference TRBV7-9 and TRBJ1-2, is DTGVSQNPRHKITKRGQNVTFRCDPISEHNRLYWYRQTLGQGPEFLTYFQNEAQLEKSRLLSDRFSAERPKGSFSTLEIQRTEQGDSAMYLCASSTEAAYGYTFGSGTRLTVV.

The J gene is TRBJ2-7, the V gene TRBV19; no definite D call. The CDR3 has 14 residues. Trimming pared 4 bases from V and 3 bases from J, leaving 13 bases between. Germline assignment: CDR1 LNHDA and CDR2 SQIVND (reference sequence). CDR3 nucleotides: TGTGCCAGTAGTACCTCGGTTACCCTCTACGAGCAGTACTTC. Translating it yields CASSTSVTLYEQYF.

On this clone itself: The sample contains more than one DNA sequence encoding this CDR3. The V gene is TRBV5-1, the J gene TRBJ2-5, with D hard to call. The germline V gene has CDR1 SGHRS and CDR2 YFSETQ. The V end lost 0 bases, the J end lost 1 base, and 4 bases lay between the germline ends. CDR3 size: 13 residues. This CDR3 reads CASSLGGQETQYF. The CDR3 bases are TGCGCCAGCAGCTTGGGGGGCCAAGAGACCCAGTACTTC.

The DNA for the CDR3 is TGTGCCAGCAGCCCATCGGGACTACGCACAGATACGCAGTATTTT. Translating gives CASSPSGLRTDTQYF. The chain combines TRBV7-2 with TRBJ2-3; 7 nucleotides line up with TRBD2. The length of the CDR3 is 15 residues. V shed 5 bases, J shed 1 base, and the junction held 6 bases outside the gene matches. CDR1 and CDR2 (germline): SGHTA, FQGNSA.

CDR3 DNA sequence: TGTGCCTGGAGAACCCAAGAGACCCAGTACTTC. It yields the protein CAWRTQETQYF. J is TRBJ2-5 and V is TRBV30; D is ambiguous. The V gene's germline CDR1 is GTSNPN and CDR2 SVGIG (reference sequence). The V and J ends lost 3 bases and 1 base respectively, with 3 bases between them. The CDR3 runs to 11 residues.

This sequence joins TRBV7-2 and TRBJ2-1, with TRBD2 identical over 7 bases. After removal of 2 bases from V and 12 bases from J, the junction contained 13 bases not matched to a gene. This CDR3 is built from 15 residues. Germline V lookup: CDR1 SGHTA, CDR2 FQGNSA. CDR3 sequence: CASSLFGTTQTGQFF. The CDR3 DNA is TGTGCCAGCAGCTTATTTGGGACTACCCAGACGGGGCAGTTCTTC.

This sequence joins TRBV7-9 and TRBJ2-5; TRBD1 agrees at 7 bases. The trim removed 5 bases at V and 5 bases at J, leaving 8 bases unmatched. CDR1 and CDR2 from the germline V gene are SEHNR and FQNEAQ (reference sequence). This CDR3 has 14 residues. CDR3 coding DNA: TGTGCCAGCAGCACCCAAGGGGGCTGGGAGACCCAGTACTTC. Amino acids: CASSTQGGWETQYF.

V and J are TRBV18 and TRBJ2-7, with D tentatively TRBD2 (6 bases). Germline CDR1 KGHSH, CDR2 LQKENI. Trimming took 2 bases from V and 6 from J, leaving 17 bases between them. The CDR3 consists of 15 residues. CDR3 protein: CASSPYYGEASEQYF. CDR3 coding DNA: TGTGCCAGCTCACCATATTACGGGGAGGCCTCCGAGCAGTACTTC.

The V gene is TRBV29-1, the J gene TRBJ2-2; D unresolved. The CDR3 has 13 amino acids. V was pared by 6 bases and J by 4 bases, with 12 bases between. Per the germline V gene, CDR1 is SQVTM and CDR2 is ANQGSEA. The CDR3 coding sequence is TGCAGCGTGACACGGGTTAGCACCGGGGAGCTGTTTTTT. This encodes CSVTRVSTGELFF.

V usage is TRBV13 and J usage is TRBJ1-6, with D possibly matching TRBD1 (6 bases). The germline CDR1 and CDR2 sequences are PRHDT and FYEKMQ (reference sequence). This CDR3 is 17 amino acids long. Trimming cost V 3 bases and J 0 bases, with 12 bases left between them. CDR3 in amino acids: CASSFSRGGSYNSPLHF. CDR3 nucleotide sequence: TGTGCCAGCAGCTTTAGTAGAGGGGGCTCCTATAATTCACCCCTCCACTTT.

This chain joins TRBV5-1 and TRBJ2-1, with no clear D. Germline V gene data show CDR1 as SGHRS and CDR2 as YFSETQ. This CDR3 contains 14 residues. V was cut by 3 bases and J by 9 bases, with 16 bases left in between. The CDR3 here is CASSSIVGSGEQFF. CDR3 sequence (DNA): TGCGCCAGCAGCTCTATAGTGGGGTCGGGTGAGCAGTTCTTC. The full variable domain, completed using reference TRBV5-1 and TRBJ2-1, is KAGVTQTPRYLIKTRGQQVTLSCSPISGHRSVSWYQQTPGQGLQFLFEYFSETQRNKGNFPGRFSGRQFSNSRSEMNVSTLELGDSALYLCASSSIVGSGEQFFGPGTRLTVL.

The chain joins TRBV9 to TRBJ2-5; possibly TRBD2 for D (5 bases). The length of the CDR3 is 13 residues. The germline V and J ends were trimmed by 4 bases and 5 bases, with 12 bases remaining between them. The germline V gene has CDR1 SGDLS and CDR2 YYNGEE. CDR3 in DNA: TGTGCCAGCAGCCGGACTTCCATGGAGACCCAGTACTTC. This translates into CASSRTSMETQYF.

The rearrangement joins TRBV5-1 to TRBJ2-7; 10 bases align to TRBD1. CDR1 SGHRS and CDR2 YFSETQ come from the germline V gene. V was pared by 7 bases and J by 4 bases, with 8 bases of the junction left unmatched. CDR3 length: 14 amino acids. CDR3 nucleotide sequence: TGCGCCAGCGGCCGACAGGGGGCAATTTACGAGCAGTACTTC. It translates to CASGRQGAIYEQYF. Complete variable domain (other parts from reference TRBV5-1 and TRBJ2-7): KAGVTQTPRYLIKTRGQQVTLSCSPISGHRSVSWYQQTPGQGLQFLFEYFSETQRNKGNFPGRFSGRQFSNSRSEMNVSTLELGDSALYLCASGRQGAIYEQYFGPGTRLTVT.

The gene calls are TRBV5-4 and TRBJ2-7; the match to TRBD2 covers 9 bases. The CDR3 totals 18 residues. Germline V gene lookup returns CDR1 SGHNT and CDR2 YYREEE (reference sequence). J gave up 1 base and V 4 bases, and 15 bases lay outside the gene matches. The CDR3 coding sequence is TGTGCCAGCAGCAACAGCCTGGGTAGCGGGAGTTCATCCTACGAGCAGTACTTC. Its protein is CASSNSLGSGSSSYEQYF.

The chain combines TRBV5-1 with TRBJ2-7; 15 positions agree with TRBD2. This CDR3 has 16 amino acids. Germline V gene data show CDR1 as SGHRS and CDR2 as YFSETQ. With 4 bases clipped from V and 7 bases from J, the junction kept 9 bases outside the gene matches. The CDR3 DNA follows: TGCGCCAGCAGCATTGGACTAGCGGGAGGGCCGGGTGAGCAGTACTTC. Protein product: CASSIGLAGGPGEQYF.

This clone came up a few times. This chain connects TRBV7-9 to TRBJ2-5; no clear D. The V gene lost 3 bases and the J gene lost 3 bases, with 5 bases spanning the gap. CDR3 length equals 12 residues. CDR1 and CDR2 (germline): SEHNR, FQNEAQ (reference sequence). This CDR3 reads CASSLQEETQYF. CDR3 DNA sequence: TGTGCCAGCAGCTTGCAGGAAGAGACCCAGTACTTC. Together with reference TRBV7-9 and TRBJ2-5, the CDR3 gives the full variable domain: DTGVSQNPRHKITKRGQNVTFRCDPISEHNRLYWYRQTLGQGPEFLTYFQNEAQLEKSRLLSDRFSAERPKGSFSTLEIQRTEQGDSAMYLCASSLQEETQYFGPGTRLLVL.

V is TRBV6-6 and J is TRBJ1-5; possibly TRBD1 for D (6 bases). Germline V CDR1 and CDR2: MNHNY, SVGAGI (reference sequence). Trimming took off 11 bases at V and 3 bases at J, with 17 bases between the two ends. The CDR3 extends over 14 amino acids. The CDR3: CAGSPGDFNQPQHF. CDR3 nucleotide sequence: TGTGCCGGGTCCCCAGGGGACTTCAATCAGCCCCAGCATTTT.

The rearrangement links TRBV2 to TRBJ1-2; D call uncertain. V lost 0 bases to trimming and J lost 7 bases, with 18 bases between them. Germline V gene data show CDR1 as SNHLY and CDR2 as FYNNEI. This CDR3 spans 16 amino acids. The CDR3 spells CASSEAGGTVLIGYTF. CDR3 coding DNA: TGTGCCAGCAGTGAAGCGGGCGGCACGGTCTTGATTGGCTACACCTTC.

The CDR3 sequence: CASSEAGTVHEQYF. CDR3 nucleotides: TGTGCCAGCAGTGAGGCCGGGACAGTACACGAGCAGTACTTC. This chain uses TRBV25-1 with TRBJ2-7, with TRBD1 matching 7 bases. The CDR3 runs 14 residues. V lost 3 bases and J lost 5; bases outside the gene matches: 7. Germline-derived CDR1 and CDR2 are MGHDK and SYGVNS.

V gene TRBV5-6 combines with J gene TRBJ2-5; TRBD2 matches 7 bases. Trimming at V came to 0 bases and at J to 1 base, leaving 0 bases not matched to a gene. This CDR3 has 14 amino acids. The germline V gene has CDR1 SGHDT and CDR2 YYEEEE. CDR3 nucleotide sequence: TGTGCCAGCAGCTTGGCTAGCGGCCAAGAGACCCAGTACTTC. It yields the protein CASSLASGQETQYF.

In DNA, the CDR3 is TGTGCCAGCAGCCTAGCATTCAGGACTGAAGCTTTCTTT. It is translated as CASSLAFRTEAFF. The genes are TRBV6-5 and TRBJ1-1; no clear D. The CDR3 length is 13 residues. Germline V gives CDR1 MNHEY, CDR2 SVGAGI. V was cut by 6 bases and J by 5 bases, with 13 bases left in between.

The V call is TRBV5-1, the J call TRBJ2-1, with D perhaps being TRBD1 or TRBD2 (6 bases each). V was pared by 0 bases and J by 5 bases, with 15 bases between. The CDR3 is made up of 16 amino acids. Germline values: CDR1 SGHRS, CDR2 YFSETQ. CDR3 sequence (DNA): TGCGCCAGCAGCTTGGCCGACTACAGGGAGGACAATGAGCAGTTCTTC. It encodes CASSLADYREDNEQFF. The variable domain in full, with the rest retrieved from reference TRBV5-1 and TRBJ2-1, is KAGVTQTPRYLIKTRGQQVTLSCSPISGHRSVSWYQQTPGQGLQFLFEYFSETQRNKGNFPGRFSGRQFSNSRSEMNVSTLELGDSALYLCASSLADYREDNEQFFGPGTRLTVL.

This chain uses TRBV11-2 with TRBJ1-1, with D perhaps matching TRBD1 (5 bases). Germline-derived CDR1 and CDR2 are SGHAT and FQNNGV. Between the trimmed V and J ends, which lost 5 bases and 1 base, there was a span of 8 bases. CDR3 length equals 13 residues. DNA for the CDR3: TGTGCCAGCAGCCCCACAGGGAACACTGAAGCTTTCTTT. It codes for CASSPTGNTEAFF.